The entry that follows covers one T cell receptor (beta chain) sequence. Using its own MiXCR run on the RT-PCR reads, TCRdb lists one record per CDR3 protein. The table has about 110,000 distinct CDR3 sequences, 35% seen once. The sample is drawn from a study of patients and donors after allogeneic stem cell transplantation. The CDR3 totals 15 residues. Germline trimming cut 4 bases from V and 7 bases from J; bases unmatched to any gene: 8. Per the germline V gene, CDR1 is DFQATT and CDR2 is SNEGSKA (reference sequence). The sequenced sample was blood, either unsorted or a sorted T cell fraction (not recorded which). The TCR was taken from a human donor who was either an allogeneic HSCT recipient or a stem cell or donor lymphocyte infusion donor (not recorded which). It is not recorded whose cells these are; they may come from a transplant donor. This chain uses TRBV20-1 with TRBJ2-1; 12 bases align to TRBD2. The CDR3, as DNA: TGCAGTGCTACAGCCACTAGCGGGAGGTATAATGAGCAGTTCTTC. Encoded protein: CSATATSGRYNEQFF.